This entry concerns a single T cell receptor beta chain. Measured with immunoSEQ multiplex PCR; TCRdb has only the in-frame clones, and not every one. The repertoire holds tens of thousands of clones, with approximately 83% as singletons. The data were taken from a study of blood T cell repertoires in COVID-19. Study at large: T cells, B-cell-depleted T cells, or PBMCs provided the cDNA or gDNA that served as material.

The germline V and J ends were trimmed by 3 bases and 8 bases, with 14 bases remaining between them. This CDR3 comprises 14 residues. Germline assignment: CDR1 MGHDK and CDR2 SYGVNS. The clonotype originates from a human donor in a cohort sampled during active COVID-19. Sequenced: peripheral blood. The V call is TRBV25-1, the J call TRBJ1-5; TRBD1 is a possible D gene (5 bases). CDR3 sequence (DNA): TGTGCCAGCAGTGACCGGACGGGGGGGAAGCCCCAGCATTTT. This codes for CASSDRTGGKPQHF.